What follows are 23 T cell receptor beta chains derived from one specimen sequenced in a study of T cell responses to AZD1222 COVID-19 vaccine. The data were produced by immunoSEQ multiplex PCR, yet TCRdb's version contains in-frame clones alone and is incomplete. Here the sample spans approximately 150,000 clones, more than 85% being singletons. Sequencing used peripheral blood, obtained 28 days after the second AZD1222 dose. These receptors all come from an adult who received the AZD1222 COVID-19 vaccine.

V and J are TRBV4-3 and TRBJ2-5; D is possibly TRBD1 (6 bases). V lost 3 bases, J lost 1 base, and 21 bases lay in between. This CDR3 region has 18 residues. CDR1 is LGHNA, CDR2 YSLEER, per germline. CDR3 protein: CASSQGGRTDNPQETQYF. In nucleotides, the CDR3 is TGCGCCAGCAGCCAGGGTGGGCGGACAGATAATCCCCAAGAGACCCAGTACTTC.

The chain recombines TRBV9 with TRBJ2-5; D may be TRBD1 or TRBD2 (6 bases each). The V gene lost 0 bases and the J gene lost 4 bases, with 13 bases spanning the gap. The germline gives CDR1 SGDLS, CDR2 YYNGEE. This CDR3 is 15 amino acids long. The CDR3 loop reads CASSVEGGLGETQYF. DNA for the CDR3: TGTGCCAGCAGCGTAGAGGGGGGCTTGGGAGAGACCCAGTACTTC.

The chain has TRBV18 and TRBJ1-4; D is undetermined. The CDR3 has 13 amino acids. V lost 6 bases to trimming and J lost 6 bases, with 11 bases between them. The germline CDR1 and CDR2 sequences are KGHSH and LQKENI. The CDR3 nucleotides are TGTGCCAGCTCCCTGACAACGGATGAAAAACTGTTTTTT. It codes for CASSLTTDEKLFF. Drawing the rest from reference TRBV18 and TRBJ1-4, the complete variable domain is NAGVMQNPRHLVRRRGQEARLRCSPMKGHSHVYWYRQLPEEGLKFMVYLQKENIIDESGMPKERFSAEFPKEGPSILRIQQVVRGDSAAYFCASSLTTDEKLFFGSGTQLSVL.

The chain joins TRBV11-3 to TRBJ1-6; possible D gene TRBD1, 6 bases. This CDR3 spans 20 amino acids. V lost 5 bases and J 0 bases, leaving 23 bases between the germline ends. Germline values: CDR1 SGHNT, CDR2 YENEEA. DNA for the CDR3: TGTGCCAGCAGCCGCAGGGGACATGAAGGGGTTAGCTCCTATAATTCACCCCTCCACTTT. It translates to CASSRRGHEGVSSYNSPLHF.

The chain employs TRBV6-6 and TRBJ2-7; D is unresolved. V dropped 7 bases and J dropped 4 bases, with 14 bases sitting between them. Germline V gene data show CDR1 as MNHNY and CDR2 as SVGAGI (reference sequence). The CDR3 spans 13 residues. Here the CDR3 DNA reads TGTGCCAGCACCCACTATGACATGTACGAGCAGTACTTC. It yields the protein CASTHYDMYEQYF.

The chain is built from TRBV19 and TRBJ1-2; 9 nucleotides line up with TRBD1. The V and J ends lost 1 base and 3 bases, in that order; junction bases with no gene match: 3. From germline, CDR1 is LNHDA and CDR2 SQIVND (reference sequence). The CDR3 length is 15 residues. The CDR3 sequence: CASSIGRTGDYGYTF. CDR3 nucleotides: TGTGCCAGTAGTATAGGTCGGACAGGGGACTATGGCTACACCTTC.

With regard to this clone: The conserved phenylalanine or tryptophan normally closing the CDR3 is absent here, so this likely arose from a read error. It is unclear where the CDR3 begins or ends on the DNA, so no DNA is shown, and the CDR3 is as TCRdb lists it. This chain joins TRBV6-2 or TRBV6-3 and TRBJ2-7; no check of the table's D call, TRBD1, against the DNA was made. Germline assignment: CDR1 MNHEY and CDR2 SVGEGT. The CDR3 spans 14 amino acids, including both terminal residues. CDR3 loop: CASSYPRRGDRGFP.

The rearrangement links TRBV27 to TRBJ2-5, with 10 nucleotides matching TRBD1. CDR1 is MNHEY, CDR2 SMNVEV, per germline (reference sequence). The junction had 5 bases not matched to a gene; V was cut back by 8 bases and J by 5 bases. The CDR3 covers 13 residues. The DNA for the CDR3 is TGTGCCAGCGGGACAGGGGTGTGGGAGACCCAGTACTTC. Its protein product is CASGTGVWETQYF.

The V call is TRBV3-1 (or the pseudogene TRBV3-2), the J call TRBJ1-2; TRBD1 might be the D (6 bases). CDR3 length: 14 amino acids. V lost 0 bases and J lost 3, with 8 bases in between. Germline V CDR1 and CDR2: LGHDT, YNNKEL (reference sequence). The CDR3: CASSQDQGYYGYTF. CDR3 in DNA: TGTGCCAGCAGCCAAGATCAGGGGTACTATGGCTACACCTTC.

The chain's CDR3 is CASSQTSGTSYEQYF. DNA of the CDR3: TGTGCCAGCAGCCAGACTAGCGGGACATCCTACGAGCAGTACTTC. V and J are TRBV7-3 and TRBJ2-7, with TRBD2 identical over 11 bases. CDR3 length equals 15 residues. Germline V gene sequence: CDR1 SGHTA, CDR2 FQGTGA. Trimming at V came to 5 bases and at J to 1 base, leaving 4 bases not matched to a gene.

The chain uses TRBV7-9 and TRBJ1-2; 7 bases are shared with TRBD1. CDR3 length equals 15 residues. With 6 bases clipped from V and 2 bases from J, the junction kept 9 bases outside the gene matches. Germline-derived CDR1 and CDR2 are SEHNR and FQNEAQ (reference sequence). CDR3 amino acids: CASRQWDRQNYGYTF. In nucleotides, the CDR3 is TGTGCCAGCAGACAATGGGACAGACAGAACTATGGCTACACCTTC.

The chain carries TRBV9 and TRBJ2-7; 11 nucleotides line up with TRBD2. The germline V gene encodes CDR1 SGDLS and CDR2 YYNGEE. The trim removed 1 base at V and 0 bases at J, leaving 3 bases unmatched. The CDR3 consists of 16 residues. DNA for the CDR3: TGTGCCAGCAGCGTAACTAGCGGGAGTACCTCCTACGAGCAGTACTTC. Encoded protein: CASSVTSGSTSYEQYF. Looking up the rest from reference TRBV9 and TRBJ2-7 gives the full variable domain: DSGVTQTPKHLITATGQRVTLRCSPRSGDLSVYWYQQSLDQGLQFLIQYYNGEERAKGNILERFSAQQFPDLHSELNLSSLELGDSALYFCASSVTSGSTSYEQYFGPGTRLTVT.

J is TRBJ1-1 and V is TRBV12-3 or TRBV12-4; no reliable D call. V was pared by 3 bases and J by 6 bases, with 11 bases between. CDR3 length: 13 residues. The CDR3 nucleotides read TGTGCCAGCAGTTTTGTCCTGGTGGCTGAAGCTTTCTTT. It codes for CASSFVLVAEAFF.

The chain is built from TRBV6-5 and TRBJ1-5; D ambiguous. CDR1 and CDR2 (germline): MNHEY, SVGAGI. The CDR3 covers 12 residues. V lost 7 bases and J lost 4, with 8 bases in between. In DNA, the CDR3 is TGTGCCAGCAACCAGCAGAATCAGCCCCAGCATTTT. Translation: CASNQQNQPQHF.

The V gene is TRBV19, the J gene TRBJ2-2, with D uncertain. The CDR3 extends over 16 amino acids. Germline V lookup: CDR1 LNHDA, CDR2 SQIVND (reference sequence). Trimming left V 2 bases short and J 6 bases short, with 16 bases between. CDR3 bases: TGTGCCAGTAGTATACGTCCTAGTGGGTATGCCGGGGAGCTGTTTTTT. This sequence encodes CASSIRPSGYAGELFF. Variable domain in full (rest from reference TRBV19 and TRBJ2-2): DGGITQSPKYLFRKEGQNVTLSCEQNLNHDAMYWYRQDPGQGLRLIYYSQIVNDFQKGDIAEGYSVSREKKESFPLTVTSAQKNPTAFYLCASSIRPSGYAGELFFGEGSRLTVL.

The chain has TRBV5-1 and TRBJ1-3, with 8 bases matching TRBD1. The germline V gene has CDR1 SGHRS and CDR2 YFSETQ. The CDR3 loop spans 14 amino acids. The ends lost 6 bases at V and 4 bases at J; junction bases unmatched: 6. CDR3 loop: CASNPGQEGNTIYF. CDR3 nucleotide sequence: TGCGCCAGCAATCCGGGACAGGAAGGAAACACCATATATTTT.

This chain joins TRBV2 and TRBJ1-6; maybe TRBD1 (6 bases). The germline V gene encodes CDR1 SNHLY and CDR2 FYNNEI. This CDR3 has 15 amino acids. The V end was cut by 2 bases, the J end by 10 bases, with 15 bases between. The DNA for the CDR3 is TGTGCCAGCAGTGAACGTCCCAGGGGCCGGTCACCCCTCCACTTT. Translated: CASSERPRGRSPLHF.

The V call is TRBV30, the J call TRBJ1-2, with TRBD1 matching over 12 bases. From germline, CDR1 is GTSNPN and CDR2 SVGIG (reference sequence). The V gene end was trimmed by 0 bases and the J gene end by 8 bases; junction bases not matched to a gene: 7. The CDR3 spans 15 residues. The CDR3 nucleotides read TGTGCCTGGAGTGTAACGGGACAGGGGGCGCGGGGCTACACCTTC. This encodes CAWSVTGQGARGYTF.

The chain employs TRBV19 and TRBJ1-5, with 8 positions matching TRBD1. The CDR3 is 14 residues long. CDR1 LNHDA and CDR2 SQIVND come from the germline V gene (reference sequence). Trimming at V came to 5 bases and at J to 6 bases, leaving 6 bases not matched to a gene. CDR3 bases: TGTGCCAGTAGTGCCACAGGGGGAGGTCAGCCCCAGCATTTT. This encodes CASSATGGGQPQHF.

V gene TRBV29-1 combines with J gene TRBJ1-4; no clear D gene. The CDR3 contains 14 residues. Germline-derived CDR1 and CDR2 are SQVTM and ANQGSEA. Trimming took off 2 bases at V and 8 bases at J, with 15 bases between the two ends. The chain's CDR3 is CSVELLPKGEKLFF. The CDR3 region has the DNA TGCAGCGTTGAACTATTGCCGAAAGGAGAAAAACTGTTTTTT.

The gene calls are TRBV19 and TRBJ2-7, with 13 nucleotides matching TRBD2. The V and J ends lost 9 bases and 3 bases, in that order; junction bases with no gene match: 8. The CDR3 has 15 amino acids. The germline gives CDR1 LNHDA, CDR2 SQIVND (reference sequence). The CDR3 bases are TGTGCCAGCCAAGAAACTAGCGGGAGGGTCTACGAGCAGTACTTC. Translation: CASQETSGRVYEQYF.

J is TRBJ2-2 and V is TRBV18; 7 bases fit TRBD2. The length of the CDR3 is 18 residues. CDR1 and CDR2 from the germline V gene are KGHSH and LQKENI. The V and J ends lost 2 bases and 5 bases, in that order; junction bases with no gene match: 14. In DNA form, the CDR3 reads TGTGCCAGCTCACCAAAGCGAGAGAGCGGGGCCGGGACCGGGGAGCTGTTTTTT. Protein product: CASSPKRESGAGTGELFF.

V and J are TRBV21-1 and TRBJ1-2; TRBD1 reflects the table's D call only, with no check against the DNA. TRBV21-1 is a listed pseudogene. This CDR3 comprises 11 residues. CDR3 residues: CASSTGVGYTF. The CDR3 DNA follows: TGTGCCAGCAGCACAGGGGTTGGCTACACCTTC.